This entry describes one TCR beta chain. Its antigen remains unknown. The data belong to a study of CD8 T cells in Susac syndrome. Whole-study findings and limits: It was acknowledged in the study that the number of individuals who were included in its TCR sequencing and HLA analysis was relatively small.

RNA in amounts of roughly 0.5 to 1 ug was reverse transcribed with random hexamers. TCRdb re-called the immunoSEQ multiplex PCR reads with MiXCR, one entry per CDR3 protein. Here the sample spans 140,000 to 150,000 distinct CDR3 sequences, roughly 96% being singletons. The material sequenced was CD4+ T cells from PBMCs. This sequence was found in a human donor with multiple sclerosis.

Here the CDR3 DNA reads TGTGCCACCAGTGATCTAGGAGGGCAGCCCCAGCATTTT. Encoded protein: CATSDLGGQPQHF. This chain joins TRBV24-1 and TRBJ1-5; D is ambiguous. This CDR3 spans 13 amino acids. The V gene's germline CDR1 is KGHDR and CDR2 SFDVKD. Trimming took 3 bases from V and 7 from J, leaving 9 bases between them.